Listed below are T cell receptor beta chains from one sample, sequenced in a study of T cell responses to AZD1222 COVID-19 vaccine. The assay was immunoSEQ multiplex PCR, and TCRdb's table has in-frame clones only and misses some. The table has about 140,000 clones, over 90% seen once. The sample consisted of peripheral blood, taken on day 0 of AZD1222 vaccination. These receptors were taken from an adult in good health. Each CDR3 is given with its conserved first and last residue. The D gene is left open where the match is weak. Clone size appears in some rows only: once, few, many, or a class for an expanded clone.

J gene: TRBJ2-3; clone size: -; D gene: -; V gene: TRBV4-1; CDR3 DNA: TGCGCCAGCAGCCAAGGAGGAGCTTTCACAGATACGCAGTATTTT; CDR3 protein: CASSQGGAFTDTQYF
J gene: TRBJ2-6; clone size: -; D gene: -; V gene: TRBV7-3; CDR3 DNA: TGTGCCAGCAGCCCCCATGTGGCTGGGGCCAACGTCCTGACTTTC; CDR3 protein: CASSPHVAGANVLTF
J gene: TRBJ2-3; clone size: -; D gene: TRBD2; V gene: TRBV6-4; CDR3 DNA: TGTGCCAGCAGTTCGGGACTAGACGAAAAAGATACGCAGTATTTT; CDR3 protein: CASSSGLDEKDTQYF
J gene: TRBJ1-6; clone size: -; D gene: -; V gene: TRBV6-5; CDR3 DNA: TGTGCCAGCAGTTCTGTAGTCGGCATAACTTCACCCCTCCACTTT; CDR3 protein: CASSSVVGITSPLHF
J gene: TRBJ2-1; clone size: -; D gene: TRBD2; V gene: TRBV27; CDR3 DNA: TGTGCCAGCAGAAATAGCGGGACCTACAATGAGCAGTTCTTC; CDR3 protein: CASRNSGTYNEQFF
J gene: TRBJ2-5; clone size: -; D gene: TRBD1; V gene: TRBV3-1/TRBV3-2; CDR3 DNA: TGTGCCAGCAGCCTTCGACTGGGACAGCGAGAGACCCAGTACTTC; CDR3 protein: CASSLRLGQRETQYF
J gene: TRBJ2-1; clone size: -; D gene: -; V gene: TRBV30; CDR3 DNA: TGTGCCTGGACCCGCATAGCCCGCGGGGAGCAGTTCTTC; CDR3 protein: CAWTRIARGEQFF
J gene: TRBJ2-2; clone size: -; D gene: -; V gene: TRBV7-9; CDR3 DNA: TGTGCCAGCAGCCTCCAGGGAAACACCGGGGAGCTGTTTTTT; CDR3 protein: CASSLQGNTGELFF
J gene: TRBJ2-1; clone size: -; D gene: -; V gene: TRBV5-1; CDR3 DNA: TGCGCCAGCAGCTGGGGGACTGCCGACAATGAGCAGTTCTTC; CDR3 protein: CASSWGTADNEQFF
J gene: TRBJ2-7; clone size: -; D gene: TRBD1; V gene: TRBV28; CDR3 DNA: TGTGCCAGCAGTCGGATGGGACAGAGCATCTACGAGCAGTACTTT; CDR3 protein: CASSRMGQSIYEQYF
J gene: TRBJ1-1; clone size: -; D gene: -; V gene: TRBV6-2/TRBV6-3; CDR3 DNA: TGTGCCAGCAGCCAAACCCGACAGGTCGGCGGCACTGAAGCTTTCTTT; CDR3 protein: CASSQTRQVGGTEAFF
J gene: TRBJ1-5; clone size: once; D gene: -; V gene: TRBV11-2; CDR3 DNA: TGTGCCAGCAGCTTAGTAGGGGATCAGCCCCAGCATTTT; CDR3 protein: CASSLVGDQPQHF
J gene: TRBJ1-1; clone size: -; D gene: -; V gene: TRBV30; CDR3 DNA: TGTGCCTGGAACGGGGGCGTCCCTGAAGCTTTCTTT; CDR3 protein: CAWNGGVPEAFF
J gene: TRBJ1-2; clone size: -; D gene: TRBD1; V gene: TRBV28; CDR3 DNA: TGTGCCAGCAGTTTAGGGACAGCTTTTGGCTACACCTTC; CDR3 protein: CASSLGTAFGYTF
J gene: TRBJ2-7; clone size: -; D gene: -; V gene: TRBV7-8; CDR3 DNA: TGTGCCAGCAGCTTAACTTCGGAGGGGGGCCCCCACGAGCAGTACTTC; CDR3 protein: CASSLTSEGGPHEQYF
J gene: TRBJ1-5; clone size: -; D gene: -; V gene: TRBV10-3; CDR3 DNA: TGTGCCATCAGTGACTCTGGGGGAAGCAATCAGCCCCAGCATTTT; CDR3 protein: CAISDSGGSNQPQHF
J gene: TRBJ2-3; clone size: -; D gene: -; V gene: TRBV5-1; CDR3 DNA: TGCGCCAGCAGCTTGGGGGCGGCTAGCACAGATACGCAGTATTTT; CDR3 protein: CASSLGAASTDTQYF
J gene: TRBJ2-1; clone size: -; D gene: -; V gene: TRBV18; CDR3 DNA: TGTGCCAGCTCACCCAAAGGACGGCGAAATGAGCAGTTCTTC; CDR3 protein: CASSPKGRRNEQFF